This TCR beta chain originates from a study of blood T cell repertoires in COVID-19. Overall study: COVID-19 samples from acute and convalescent phases originated in the United States, Italy and Spain. T cells, B-cell-depleted T cells, or PBMCs supplied cDNA or gDNA.

Original processing notes: Amplified reference gene primers provided the basis for estimating nucleated cell counts. Sequencing was performed with immunoSEQ multiplex PCR; in TCRdb, only in-frame clones are kept and a portion is missing. V and J calls and clone size are those listed in that table; D and trimming were worked out from the DNA. The data hold some 250,000 clones, with approximately 80% observed a single time. Germline CDR1 is MDHEN and CDR2 is SYDVKM. CDR3 length: 14 amino acids. V was shortened by 7 bases and J by 4 bases, with 16 bases between the two germline ends. Sequenced input: peripheral blood. J is TRBJ1-2 and V is TRBV28; D is perhaps TRBD1 (5 bases). This receptor was obtained from a woman aged 60-70 years with active or convalescent COVID-19. The CDR3 spells CASKGPGVGYGYTF. DNA for the CDR3: TGTGCCAGCAAGGGGCCGGGCGTGGGCTATGGCTACACCTTC.